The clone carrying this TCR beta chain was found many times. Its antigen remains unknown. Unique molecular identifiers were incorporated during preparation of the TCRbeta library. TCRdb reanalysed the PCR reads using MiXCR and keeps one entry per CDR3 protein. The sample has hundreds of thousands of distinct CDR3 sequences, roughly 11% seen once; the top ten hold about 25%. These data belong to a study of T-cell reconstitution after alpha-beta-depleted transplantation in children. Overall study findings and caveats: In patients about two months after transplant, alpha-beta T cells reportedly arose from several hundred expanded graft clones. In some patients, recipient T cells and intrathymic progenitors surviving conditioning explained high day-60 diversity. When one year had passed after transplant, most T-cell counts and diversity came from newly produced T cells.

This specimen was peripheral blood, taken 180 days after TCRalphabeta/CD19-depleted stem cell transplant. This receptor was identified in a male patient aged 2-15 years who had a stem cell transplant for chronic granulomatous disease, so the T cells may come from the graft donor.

CDR3 coding DNA: TGTGCCAGCAGCCCGGGGACAGGGGTTCCGAACACTGAAGCTTTCTTT. Encoded protein: CASSPGTGVPNTEAFF. This rearrangement joins TRBV7-9 to TRBJ1-1, with 10 bases matching TRBD1. With 5 bases clipped from V and 1 base from J, the junction kept 7 bases outside the gene matches. CDR1 and CDR2 from the germline V gene are SEHNR and FQNEAQ (reference sequence). CDR3 length: 16 residues.